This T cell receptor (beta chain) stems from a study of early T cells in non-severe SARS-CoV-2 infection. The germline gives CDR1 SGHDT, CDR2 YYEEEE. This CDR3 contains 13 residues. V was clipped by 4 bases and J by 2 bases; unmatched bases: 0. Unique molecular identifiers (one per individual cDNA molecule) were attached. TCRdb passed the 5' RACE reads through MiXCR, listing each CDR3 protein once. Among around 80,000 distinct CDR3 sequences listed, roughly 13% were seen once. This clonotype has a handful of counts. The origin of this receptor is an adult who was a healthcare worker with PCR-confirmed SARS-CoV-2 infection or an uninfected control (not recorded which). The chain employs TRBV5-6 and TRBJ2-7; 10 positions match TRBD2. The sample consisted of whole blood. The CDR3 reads CASSSGRAYEQYF. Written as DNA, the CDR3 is TGTGCCAGCAGCAGCGGGAGGGCCTACGAGCAGTACTTC. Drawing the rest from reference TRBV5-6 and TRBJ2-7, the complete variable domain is DAGVTQSPTHLIKTRGQQVTLRCSPKSGHDTVSWYQQALGQGPQFIFQYYEEEERQRGNFPDRFSGHQFPNYSSELNVNALLLGDSALYLCASSSGRAYEQYFGPGTRLTVT.